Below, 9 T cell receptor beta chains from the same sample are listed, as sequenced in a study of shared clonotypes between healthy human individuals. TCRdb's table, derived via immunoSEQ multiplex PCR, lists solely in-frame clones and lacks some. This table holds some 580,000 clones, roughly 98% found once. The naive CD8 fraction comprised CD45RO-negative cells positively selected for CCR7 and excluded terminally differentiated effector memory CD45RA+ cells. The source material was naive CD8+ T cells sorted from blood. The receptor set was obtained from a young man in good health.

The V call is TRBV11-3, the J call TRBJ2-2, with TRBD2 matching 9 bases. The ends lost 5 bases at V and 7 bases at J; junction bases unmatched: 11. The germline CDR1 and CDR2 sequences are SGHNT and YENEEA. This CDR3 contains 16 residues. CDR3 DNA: TGTGCCAGCAGCCCCCAGGGCGGGAGGGCCGTCGGGGAGCTGTTTTTT. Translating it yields CASSPQGGRAVGELFF.

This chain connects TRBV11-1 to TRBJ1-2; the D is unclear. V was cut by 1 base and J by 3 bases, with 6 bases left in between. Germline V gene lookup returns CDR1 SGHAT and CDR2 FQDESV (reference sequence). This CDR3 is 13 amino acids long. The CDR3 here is CASSLGGDYGYTF. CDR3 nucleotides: TGTGCCAGCAGCTTAGGGGGAGACTATGGCTACACCTTC.

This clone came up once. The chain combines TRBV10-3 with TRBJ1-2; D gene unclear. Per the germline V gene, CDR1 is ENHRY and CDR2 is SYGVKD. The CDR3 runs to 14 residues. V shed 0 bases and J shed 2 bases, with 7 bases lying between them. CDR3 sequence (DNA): TGTGCCATCAGTGAGTCGATCCAGAACTATGGCTACACCTTC. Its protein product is CAISESIQNYGYTF.

The chain's CDR3 is CASSELLAGVTDTQYF. CDR3 sequence (DNA): TGTGCCAGCAGTGAATTACTAGCGGGGGTCACAGATACGCAGTATTTT. V and J are TRBV6-1 and TRBJ2-3; 11 positions agree with TRBD2. CDR1 is MNHNS and CDR2 is SASEGT in the germline V gene. Germline trimming cut 2 bases from V and 2 bases from J; bases unmatched to any gene: 3. CDR3 length equals 16 residues.

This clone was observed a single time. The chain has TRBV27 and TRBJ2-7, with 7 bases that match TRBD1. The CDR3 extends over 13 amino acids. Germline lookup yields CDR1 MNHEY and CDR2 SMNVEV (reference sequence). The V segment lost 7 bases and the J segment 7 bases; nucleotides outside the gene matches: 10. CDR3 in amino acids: CASIGGINWEQYF. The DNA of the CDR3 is TGTGCCAGCATAGGGGGCATAAATTGGGAGCAGTACTTC.

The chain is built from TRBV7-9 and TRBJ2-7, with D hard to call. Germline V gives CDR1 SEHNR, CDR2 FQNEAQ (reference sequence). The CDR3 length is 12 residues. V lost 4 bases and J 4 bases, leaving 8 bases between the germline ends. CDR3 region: CASSSLPYEQYF. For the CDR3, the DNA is TGTGCCAGCAGCTCCCTCCCTTACGAGCAGTACTTC.

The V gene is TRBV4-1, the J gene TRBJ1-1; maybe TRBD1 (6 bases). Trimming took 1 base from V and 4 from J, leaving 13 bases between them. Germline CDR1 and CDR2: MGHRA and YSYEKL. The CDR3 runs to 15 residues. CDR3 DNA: TGCGCCAGCAGCCAAGCTGCGGGGGCGAGCACTGAAGCTTTCTTT. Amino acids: CASSQAAGASTEAFF.

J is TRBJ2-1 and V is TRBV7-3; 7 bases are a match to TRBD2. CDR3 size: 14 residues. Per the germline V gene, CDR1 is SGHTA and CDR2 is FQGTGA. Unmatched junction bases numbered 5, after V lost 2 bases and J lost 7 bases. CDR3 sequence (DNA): TGTGCCAGCAGCTTAGGGGGAGGGAAAAATGAGCAGTTCTTC. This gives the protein CASSLGGGKNEQFF.

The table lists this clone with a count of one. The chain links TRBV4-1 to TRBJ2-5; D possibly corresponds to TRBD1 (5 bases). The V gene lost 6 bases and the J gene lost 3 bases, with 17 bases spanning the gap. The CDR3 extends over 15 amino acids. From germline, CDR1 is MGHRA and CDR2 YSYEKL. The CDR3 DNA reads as TGCGCCAGCAGGTCCGCAGGTCAGGGCGAAGAGACCCAGTACTTC. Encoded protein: CASRSAGQGEETQYF.